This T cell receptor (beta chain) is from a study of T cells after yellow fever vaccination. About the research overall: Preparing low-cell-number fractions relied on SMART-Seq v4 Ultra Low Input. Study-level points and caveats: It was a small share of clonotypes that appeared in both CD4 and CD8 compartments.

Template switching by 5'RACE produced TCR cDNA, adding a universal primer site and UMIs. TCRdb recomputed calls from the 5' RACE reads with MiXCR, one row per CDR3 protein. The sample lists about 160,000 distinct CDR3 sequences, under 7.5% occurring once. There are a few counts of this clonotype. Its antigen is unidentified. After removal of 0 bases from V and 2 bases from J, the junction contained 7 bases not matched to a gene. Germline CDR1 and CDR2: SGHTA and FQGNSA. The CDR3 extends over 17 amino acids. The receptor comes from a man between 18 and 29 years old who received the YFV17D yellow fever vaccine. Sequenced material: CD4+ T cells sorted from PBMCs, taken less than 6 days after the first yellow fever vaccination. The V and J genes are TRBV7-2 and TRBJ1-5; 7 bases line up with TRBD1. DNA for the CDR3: TGTGCCAGCAGCTTAGCGGGTCCAGGGGGGGGCAATCAGCCCCAGCATTTT. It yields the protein CASSLAGPGGGNQPQHF.